These T cell receptor beta chains were read from a single sample in a study of T cell changes during pregnancy in multiple sclerosis. Measured with immunoSEQ multiplex PCR; TCRdb has only the in-frame clones, and not every one. The data show tens of thousands of clones, around 85% seen once. The sample consisted of peripheral blood, taken before pregnancy. Receptors were obtained from a female donor with multiple sclerosis, enrolled in a pregnancy study. The CDR3 runs from the conserved cysteine through the conserved F or W. A D gene is named only where the DNA matches it firmly.

CDR3aa,j_gene,v_gene,d_gene
CAWSGDRGNSPLHF,TRBJ1-6,TRBV30,TRBD1
CASSLERGTGGGEQYF,TRBJ2-7,TRBV5-1,TRBD1
CASRIQTGPGHEQYF,TRBJ2-7,TRBV6-5,TRBD1
CASSSNRGYSYEQYF,TRBJ2-7,TRBV2,TRBD1
CASSARTGGNIRTDTQYF,TRBJ2-3,TRBV9,TRBD1
CASSLGRGSGGELFF,TRBJ2-2,TRBV5-1,TRBD1
CASSTGQGTTYGYTF,TRBJ1-2,TRBV19,TRBD1
CASSQDPYRADTQYF,TRBJ2-3,TRBV4-2,.
CASSSPGLAVLQETQYF,TRBJ2-5,TRBV7-9,TRBD2
CSVWPQTPGGEQFF,TRBJ2-1,TRBV29-1,.
CASSRLAGGEQWWVF,TRBJ2-1,TRBV11-2,TRBD2
CASSLGTGMEHEQYF,TRBJ2-7,TRBV7-6,TRBD1
CASSYGRGFSYEQYF,TRBJ2-7,TRBV6-5,.
CASSFDGEYGYTF,TRBJ1-2,TRBV5-1,.
CASSLGGDSYEQYF,TRBJ2-7,TRBV5-4,.
CAISDLPKLIYGYTF,TRBJ1-2,TRBV10-3,.
CASSPGLAGGGDTQYF,TRBJ2-3,TRBV5-1,TRBD2
CASSREGAATNEKLFF,TRBJ1-4,TRBV9,.
CATNTQGGANEKLFF,TRBJ1-4,TRBV5-1,.
CATSRGTSGRTDTQYF,TRBJ2-3,TRBV15,TRBD2
CASSLASQANTGELFF,TRBJ2-2,TRBV5-1,.
CASSRLAGGRYEQYF,TRBJ2-7,TRBV5-6,TRBD2
CASSEGPAGGYTF,TRBJ1-2,TRBV6-1,.
CASSQGVMFSEDYGYTF,TRBJ1-2,TRBV4-2,.
CASGLTGGNGSPLHF,TRBJ1-6,TRBV12-5,TRBD1
CASSAPEGDEKLFF,TRBJ1-4,TRBV5-1,.
CSGGQAGTGSTEAFF,TRBJ1-1,TRBV29-1,TRBD1
CAIAGEGGSYEQYF,TRBJ2-7,TRBV10-3,TRBD2
CASSSGLAGAPGTDTQYF,TRBJ2-3,TRBV5-4,TRBD2
CASSLLGLAAGEQYF,TRBJ2-7,TRBV27,TRBD2
CASSFDRGRDEKLFF,TRBJ1-4,TRBV7-9,TRBD1
CASSASGGETDTQYF,TRBJ2-3,TRBV6-4,TRBD2
CASSRDCYWGLRPEQYF,TRBJ2-7,TRBV21-1,.
CASSGPSRGSRYYEQYF,TRBJ2-7,TRBV25-1,.
CASSGGRSTNEKLFF,TRBJ1-4,TRBV27,.
CASSELRLNTEAFF,TRBJ1-1,TRBV6-1,.
CASSLARGRETQYF,TRBJ2-5,TRBV5-1,TRBD2
CAWSVRGETQYF,TRBJ2-5,TRBV30,.
CATKTGGPLGANVLTF,TRBJ2-6,TRBV19,TRBD1
CASSENDRGEQYF,TRBJ2-7,TRBV10-1,TRBD1
CASSSQRDEQFF,TRBJ2-1,TRBV27,.
CASSNDFTGSREKLFF,TRBJ1-4,TRBV7-9,.
CASSALGEGNTEAFF,TRBJ1-1,TRBV6-1,.
CASSAGYRGRPTNYGYTF,TRBJ1-2,TRBV11-2,TRBD1
CASSPPSAYEQYF,TRBJ2-7,TRBV18,.
CASSLGARQETQYF,TRBJ2-5,TRBV7-7,.
CASAHVQVLFLYGYTF,TRBJ1-2,TRBV27,.
CSGQQETQYF,TRBJ2-5,TRBV29-1,.
CSVGDWATEAFF,TRBJ1-1,TRBV29-1,.
CSAGPGEPQHF,TRBJ1-5,TRBV20-1,.
CASSIANGNTEAFF,TRBJ1-1,TRBV19,.
CASSLAEAGAYEQYF,TRBJ2-7,TRBV5-1,.
CASSLRGSANQPQHF,TRBJ1-5,TRBV27,.
CASSPTPGKGGNTEAFF,TRBJ1-1,TRBV27,.
CASHQKGANVLTF,TRBJ2-6,TRBV7-9,.